The entry below describes one TCR beta chain. Its specificity is unknown. This entry belongs to a study of T cell responses to AZD1222 COVID-19 vaccine. CDR3 size: 13 residues. From germline, CDR1 is SQVTM and CDR2 ANQGSEA. After removal of 7 bases from V and 8 bases from J, the junction contained 11 bases not matched to a gene. The study's findings and limits: Regions 160-218 and 743-854 held dominance among vaccine-associated CD4 TCRs, which spanned spike.

This table comes from immunoSEQ multiplex PCR, and its TCRdb copy is limited to in-frame clones, with some not included. The top ten clones hold around 17% of a sample with 89,000 or so clones, 88% of them seen once. The sequencing here drew on peripheral blood, taken on day 0 of AZD1222 vaccination. The V gene is TRBV29-1, the J gene TRBJ1-2; 9 bases fit TRBD1. The source of this sequence is an adult in good health. CDR3 nucleotides: TGCAGCGCGACACACACAGGGGGCAGAGGCTACACCTTC. Translation gives CSATHTGGRGYTF.